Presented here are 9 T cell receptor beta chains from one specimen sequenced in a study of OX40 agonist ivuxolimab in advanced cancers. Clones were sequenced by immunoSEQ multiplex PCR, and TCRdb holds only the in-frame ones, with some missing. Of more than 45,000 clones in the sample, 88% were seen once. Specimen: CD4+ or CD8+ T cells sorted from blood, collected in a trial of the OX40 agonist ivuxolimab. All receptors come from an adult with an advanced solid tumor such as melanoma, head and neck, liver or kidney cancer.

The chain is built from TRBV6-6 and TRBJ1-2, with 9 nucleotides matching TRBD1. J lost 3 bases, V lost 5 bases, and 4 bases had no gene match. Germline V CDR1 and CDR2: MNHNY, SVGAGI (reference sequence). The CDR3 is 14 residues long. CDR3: CASSQQGADYGYTF. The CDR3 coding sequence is TGTGCCAGCAGTCAACAGGGGGCTGACTATGGCTACACCTTC.

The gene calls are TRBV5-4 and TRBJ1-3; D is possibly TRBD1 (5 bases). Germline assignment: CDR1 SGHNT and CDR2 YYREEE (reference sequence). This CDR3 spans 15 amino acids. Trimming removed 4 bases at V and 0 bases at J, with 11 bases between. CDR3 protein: CASSAGAPSGNTIYF. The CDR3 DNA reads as TGTGCCAGCAGCGCCGGGGCCCCCTCTGGAAACACCATATATTTT. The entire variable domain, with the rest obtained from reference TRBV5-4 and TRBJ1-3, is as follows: ETGVTQSPTHLIKTRGQQVTLRCSSQSGHNTVSWYQQALGQGPQFIFQYYREEENGRGNFPPRFSGLQFPNYSSELNVNALELDDSALYLCASSAGAPSGNTIYFGEGSWLTVV.

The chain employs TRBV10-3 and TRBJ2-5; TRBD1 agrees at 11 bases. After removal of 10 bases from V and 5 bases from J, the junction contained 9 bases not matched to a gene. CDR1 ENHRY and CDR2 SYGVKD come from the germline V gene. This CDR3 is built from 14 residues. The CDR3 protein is CATRTGGFIETQYF. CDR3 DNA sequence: TGTGCCACCAGGACAGGGGGCTTTATCGAGACCCAGTACTTC.

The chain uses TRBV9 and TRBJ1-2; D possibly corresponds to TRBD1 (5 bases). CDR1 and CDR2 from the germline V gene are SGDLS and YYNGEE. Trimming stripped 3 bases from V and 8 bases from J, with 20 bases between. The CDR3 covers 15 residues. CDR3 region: CASSAPPGQAWGYTF. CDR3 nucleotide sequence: TGTGCCAGCAGCGCACCACCCGGACAAGCCTGGGGCTACACCTTC.

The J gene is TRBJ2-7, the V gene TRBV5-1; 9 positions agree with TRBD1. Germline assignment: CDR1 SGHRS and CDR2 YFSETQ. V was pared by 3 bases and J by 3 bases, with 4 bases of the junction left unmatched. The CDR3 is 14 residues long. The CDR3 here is CASSSTGGGYEQYF. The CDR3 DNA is TGCGCCAGCAGCTCGACAGGGGGAGGCTACGAGCAGTACTTC. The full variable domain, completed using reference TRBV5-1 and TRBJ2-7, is KAGVTQTPRYLIKTRGQQVTLSCSPISGHRSVSWYQQTPGQGLQFLFEYFSETQRNKGNFPGRFSGRQFSNSRSEMNVSTLELGDSALYLCASSSTGGGYEQYFGPGTRLTVT.

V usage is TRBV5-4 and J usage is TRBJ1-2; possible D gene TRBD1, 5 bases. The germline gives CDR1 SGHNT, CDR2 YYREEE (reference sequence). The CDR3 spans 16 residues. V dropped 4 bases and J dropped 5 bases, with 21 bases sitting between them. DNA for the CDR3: TGTGCCAGCAGCCAGGGCCTCTTGGGGGGGGAGTATGGCTACACCTTC. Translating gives CASSQGLLGGEYGYTF.

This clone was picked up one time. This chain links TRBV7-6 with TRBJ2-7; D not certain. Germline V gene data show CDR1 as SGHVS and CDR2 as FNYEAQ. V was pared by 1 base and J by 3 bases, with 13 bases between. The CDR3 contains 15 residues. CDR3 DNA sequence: TGTGCCAGCAGCTTAGAAGGTCGCAGATTCTACGAGCAGTACTTC. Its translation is CASSLEGRRFYEQYF.

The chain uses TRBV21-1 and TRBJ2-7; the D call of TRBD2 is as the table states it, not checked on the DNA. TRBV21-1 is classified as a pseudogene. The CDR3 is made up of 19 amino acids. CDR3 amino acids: CASSRTALGGLSRPYEQYF. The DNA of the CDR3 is TGTGCCAGCAGCCGGACGGCCCTGGGGGGACTCAGTCGCCCCTACGAGCAGTACTTC.

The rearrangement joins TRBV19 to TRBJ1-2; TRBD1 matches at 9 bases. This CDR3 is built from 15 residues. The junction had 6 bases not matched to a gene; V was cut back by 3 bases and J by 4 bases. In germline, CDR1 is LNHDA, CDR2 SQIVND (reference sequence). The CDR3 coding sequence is TGTGCCAGTAGTATCAGGGGACAGGGCTTCTATGGCTACACCTTC. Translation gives CASSIRGQGFYGYTF.